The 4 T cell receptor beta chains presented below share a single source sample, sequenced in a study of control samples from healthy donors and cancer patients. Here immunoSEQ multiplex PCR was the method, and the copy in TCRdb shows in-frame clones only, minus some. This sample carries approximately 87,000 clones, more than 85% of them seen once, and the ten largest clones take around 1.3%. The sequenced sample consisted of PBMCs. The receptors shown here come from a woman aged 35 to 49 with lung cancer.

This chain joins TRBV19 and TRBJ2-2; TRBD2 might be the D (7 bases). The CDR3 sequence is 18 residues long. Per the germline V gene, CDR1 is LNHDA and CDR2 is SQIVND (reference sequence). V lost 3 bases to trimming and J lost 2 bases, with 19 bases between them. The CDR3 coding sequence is TGTGCCAGTAGTATTGACTTGCGGGGGCCGCTAAACACCGGGGAGCTGTTTTTT. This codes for CASSIDLRGPLNTGELFF.

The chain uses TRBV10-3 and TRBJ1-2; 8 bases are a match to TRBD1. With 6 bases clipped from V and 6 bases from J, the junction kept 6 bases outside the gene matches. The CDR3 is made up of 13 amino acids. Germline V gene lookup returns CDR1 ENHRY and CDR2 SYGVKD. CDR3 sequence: CAIRGTGVHGYTF. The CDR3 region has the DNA TGTGCCATCAGGGGGACAGGCGTGCATGGCTACACCTTC.

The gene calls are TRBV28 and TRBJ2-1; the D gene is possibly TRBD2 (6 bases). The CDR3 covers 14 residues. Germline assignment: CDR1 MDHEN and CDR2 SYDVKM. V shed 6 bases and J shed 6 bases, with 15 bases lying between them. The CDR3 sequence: CASSAPQGGNEQFF. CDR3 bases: TGTGCCAGCAGCGCGCCGCAGGGAGGCAATGAGCAGTTCTTC.

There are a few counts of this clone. For the CDR3, the DNA is TGTGCCAGCAGCTTAATGGGGGGGGGCCACAATGAGCAGTTCTTC. As protein: CASSLMGGGHNEQFF. This chain uses TRBV11-2 with TRBJ2-1, with D perhaps TRBD2 (7 bases). The V gene's germline CDR1 is SGHAT and CDR2 FQNNGV. The CDR3 has 15 amino acids. The V and J ends lost 2 bases and 5 bases respectively, with 13 bases between them.